This T cell receptor beta chain was retrieved from a study of PD-L1 blockade in urothelial cancer. Study details: Blood was analyzed 3 weeks (second dose) and 6 weeks after treatment start.

Every PCR was spiked with synthetic TCR analog templates. Using immunoSEQ multiplex PCR, the repertoire was profiled, and TCRdb retains in-frame clones only, with some absent. Altogether some 40,000 clones are present, around nine tenths being singletons, with the ten largest covering about 9%. J lost 8 bases, V lost 5 bases, and 13 bases had no gene match. CDR1 SGHVS and CDR2 FQNEAQ come from the germline V gene. CDR3 length: 15 amino acids. The sequence derives from a man between 65 and 85 years old with urothelial cancer. Here the sequenced sample was PBMCs, taken around atezolizumab (anti-PD-L1) treatment. The gene calls are TRBV7-8 and TRBJ1-2, with 8 bases aligning to TRBD1. CDR3 coding DNA: TGTGCCAGCAGCCCAACCGGGACAGGTTTAGTCGGCTACACCTTC. Its protein is CASSPTGTGLVGYTF.